This T cell receptor beta chain was captured by sequencing in a study of T cells in Graves' hyperthyroidism and ophthalmopathy. Study-level findings and limits: Stable hyperthyroidism was told apart from ophthalmopathy by a model built on 13 V-J features. Model output signaled ophthalmopathy a median 6.5 months ahead of onset.

This clonotype was seen many times. What it binds is not known. The junction had 8 bases not matched to a gene; V was cut back by 7 bases and J by 5 bases. CDR1 and CDR2 (germline): MNHEY, SVGEGT. This CDR3 is built from 14 residues. Amplified TCR beta CDR3 regions derived from RNA transcripts. When the TCR CDR3 underwent first-round RT-PCR, the HTBI primer set was used. Via MiXCR, TCRdb re-called the multiplex PCR reads, giving one row per CDR3 protein. The data show fewer than 850,000 distinct CDR3 sequences, roughly 17% seen once. The rearrangement uses TRBV6-2 or TRBV6-3 and TRBJ2-7; 10 bases are shared with TRBD2. Material for sequencing was blood. This TCR came from a man in his fifties or sixties with Graves' hyperthyroidism. This CDR3 is CASKTGLAFHEQYF. The CDR3 DNA sequence: TGTGCCAGCAAAACGGGACTAGCGTTCCACGAGCAGTACTTC.